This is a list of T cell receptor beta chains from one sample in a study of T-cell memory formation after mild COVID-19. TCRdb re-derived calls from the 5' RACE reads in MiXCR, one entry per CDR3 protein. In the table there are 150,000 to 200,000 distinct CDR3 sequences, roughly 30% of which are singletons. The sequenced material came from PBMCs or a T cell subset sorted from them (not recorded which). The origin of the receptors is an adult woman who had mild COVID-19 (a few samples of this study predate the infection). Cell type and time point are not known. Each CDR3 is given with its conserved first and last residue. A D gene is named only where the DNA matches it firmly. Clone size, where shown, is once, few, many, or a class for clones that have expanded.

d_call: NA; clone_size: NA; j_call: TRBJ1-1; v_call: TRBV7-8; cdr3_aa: CASSQRTKETFF; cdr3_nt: TGTGCCAGCAGCCAAAGGACCAAGGAGACTTTCTTT
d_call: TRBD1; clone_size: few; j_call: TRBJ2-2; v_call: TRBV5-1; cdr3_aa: CASSAQGAGELFF; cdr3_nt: TGCGCCAGCAGCGCGCAGGGGGCCGGGGAGCTGTTTTTT
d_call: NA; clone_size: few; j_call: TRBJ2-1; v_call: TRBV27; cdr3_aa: CASSLGSGTGSYNEQFF; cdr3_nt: TGTGCCAGCAGTTTAGGATCAGGGACGGGGTCCTACAATGAGCAGTTCTTC
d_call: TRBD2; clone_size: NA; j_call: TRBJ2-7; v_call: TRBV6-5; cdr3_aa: CASRPSGTSGPYEQYF; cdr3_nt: TGTGCCAGCAGACCCTCCGGGACTAGCGGTCCCTACGAGCAGTACTTC
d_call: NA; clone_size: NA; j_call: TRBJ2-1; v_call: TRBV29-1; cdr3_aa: CSVWGDSSYNEQFF; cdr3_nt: TGCAGCGTTTGGGGGGACAGTTCCTACAATGAGCAGTTCTTC
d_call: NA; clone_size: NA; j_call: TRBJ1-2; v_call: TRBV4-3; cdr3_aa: CASSQDKDNYGYTF; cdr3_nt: TGCGCCAGCAGCCAAGATAAAGATAACTATGGCTACACCTTC
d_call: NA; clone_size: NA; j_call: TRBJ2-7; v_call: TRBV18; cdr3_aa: CASSPNYEQYF; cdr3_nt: TGTGCCAGCTCACCTAACTACGAGCAGTACTTC
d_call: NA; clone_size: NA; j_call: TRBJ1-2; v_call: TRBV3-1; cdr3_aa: CASSQTTTTGRYGYTF; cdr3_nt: TGTGCCAGCAGCCAAACTACGACCACGGGTCGATATGGCTACACCTTC
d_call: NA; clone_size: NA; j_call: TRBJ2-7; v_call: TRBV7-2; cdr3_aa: CASTTTEVSYEQYF; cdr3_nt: TGTGCCAGCACCACGACGGAGGTATCCTACGAGCAGTACTTC
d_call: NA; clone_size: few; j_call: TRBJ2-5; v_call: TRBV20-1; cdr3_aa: CSARPTLQETQYF; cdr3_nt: TGCAGTGCTAGACCCACGCTCCAAGAGACCCAGTACTTC
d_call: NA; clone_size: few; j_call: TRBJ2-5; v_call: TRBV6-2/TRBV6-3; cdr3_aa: CASRRTLADQETQYF; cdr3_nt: TGTGCCAGCAGGCGAACACTAGCCGACCAAGAGACCCAGTACTTC
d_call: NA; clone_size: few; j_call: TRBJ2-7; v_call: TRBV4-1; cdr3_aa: CASSQDRNEAYEQYF; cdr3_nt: TGCGCCAGCAGCCAAGATCGGAATGAAGCCTACGAGCAGTACTTC
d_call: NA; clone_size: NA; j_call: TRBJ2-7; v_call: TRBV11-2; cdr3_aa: CASSSLGEGGPRYSYEQYF; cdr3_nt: TGTGCCAGCAGCTCCCTAGGCGAGGGGGGACCCCGTTACTCCTACGAGCAGTACTTC
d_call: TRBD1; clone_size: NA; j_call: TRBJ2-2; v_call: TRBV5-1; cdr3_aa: CASSLGPTGDTGELFF; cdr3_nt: TGCGCCAGCAGTCTCGGGCCTACAGGGGACACCGGGGAGCTGTTTTTT
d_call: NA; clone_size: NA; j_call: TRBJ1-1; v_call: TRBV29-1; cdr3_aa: CSVGAEGRAFF; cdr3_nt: TGCAGCGTTGGGGCCGAGGGTCGAGCTTTCTTT
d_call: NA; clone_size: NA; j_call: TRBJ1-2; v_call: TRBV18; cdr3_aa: CASSPGGTAAYGYTF; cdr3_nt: TGTGCCAGCTCACCCGGCGGGACGGCGGCCTATGGCTACACCTTC
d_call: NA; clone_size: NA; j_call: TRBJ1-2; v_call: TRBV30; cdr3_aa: CAWSLGGGYTF; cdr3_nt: TGTGCCTGGAGTTTGGGTGGGGGCTACACCTTC
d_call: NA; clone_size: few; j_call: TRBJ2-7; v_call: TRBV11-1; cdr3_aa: CASSLAEQDEQYF; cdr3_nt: TGTGCCAGCAGCTTAGCGGAACAGGACGAGCAGTACTTC
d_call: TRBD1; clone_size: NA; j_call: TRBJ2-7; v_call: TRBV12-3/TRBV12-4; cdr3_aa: CASSLGGQLPYEQYF; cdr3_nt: TGTGCCAGCAGTTTAGGGGGACAGCTACCCTACGAGCAGTACTTC
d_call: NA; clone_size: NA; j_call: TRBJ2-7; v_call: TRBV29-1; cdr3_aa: CSVEDSQGYYEQYF; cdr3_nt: TGCAGCGTTGAAGATAGTCAGGGGTATTACGAGCAGTACTTC
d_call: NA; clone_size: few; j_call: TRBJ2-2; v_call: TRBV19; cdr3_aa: CASRGVLDTGELFF; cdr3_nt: TGTGCCAGTAGGGGGGTCCTGGACACCGGGGAGCTGTTTTTT
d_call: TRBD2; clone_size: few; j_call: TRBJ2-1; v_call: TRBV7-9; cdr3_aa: CASRVWREESSYNEQFF; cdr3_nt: TGTGCCAGCAGGGTTTGGCGGGAGGAAAGCTCCTACAATGAGCAGTTCTTC
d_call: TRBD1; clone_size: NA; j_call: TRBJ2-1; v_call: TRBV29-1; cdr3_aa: CSVHTDRGTYNEQFF; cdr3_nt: TGCAGCGTTCATACGGACAGGGGTACCTACAATGAGCAGTTCTTC
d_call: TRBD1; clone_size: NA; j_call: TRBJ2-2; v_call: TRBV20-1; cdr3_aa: CSARDWGQFVKATGELFF; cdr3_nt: TGCAGTGCTAGAGATTGGGGACAGTTCGTTAAGGCCACCGGGGAGCTGTTTTTT
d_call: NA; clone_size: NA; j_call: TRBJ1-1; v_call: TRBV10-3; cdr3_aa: CAISESQGLGNTEAFF; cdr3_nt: TGTGCCATCAGTGAGTCACAGGGTTTGGGGAACACTGAAGCTTTCTTT
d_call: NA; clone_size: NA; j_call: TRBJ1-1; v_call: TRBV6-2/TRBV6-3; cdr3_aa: CASSYSNSGLGAWDTEAFF; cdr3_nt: TGTGCCAGCAGTTACTCGAATTCCGGGCTCGGGGCCTGGGACACTGAAGCTTTCTTT
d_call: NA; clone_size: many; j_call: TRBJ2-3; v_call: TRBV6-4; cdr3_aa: CASSDSPGRPDTQYF; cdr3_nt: TGTGCCAGCAGTGACTCTCCGGGACGACCGGATACGCAGTATTTT
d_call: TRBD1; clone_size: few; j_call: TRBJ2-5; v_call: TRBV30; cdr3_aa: CAWAQGAGETQYF; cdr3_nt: TGTGCCTGGGCACAGGGGGCGGGGGAGACCCAGTACTTC
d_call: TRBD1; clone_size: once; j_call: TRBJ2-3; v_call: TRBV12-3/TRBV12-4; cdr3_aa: CASTWETGRTDTQYF; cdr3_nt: TGTGCCAGCACCTGGGAGACAGGGCGCACAGATACGCAGTATTTT
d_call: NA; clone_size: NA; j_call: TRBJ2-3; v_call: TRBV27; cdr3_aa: CASGWAGPTDTQYF; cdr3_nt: TGTGCCAGCGGTTGGGCGGGACCCACAGATACGCAGTATTTT
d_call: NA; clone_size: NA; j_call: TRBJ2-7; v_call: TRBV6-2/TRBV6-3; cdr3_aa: CASSLPSPTYEQYF; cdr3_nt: TGTGCCAGCAGCCTCCCTAGCCCAACCTACGAGCAGTACTTC
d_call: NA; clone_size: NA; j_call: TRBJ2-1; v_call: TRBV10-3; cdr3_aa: CAISPFPAGHAYNEQFF; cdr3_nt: TGTGCCATCAGTCCATTCCCGGCGGGACACGCTTACAATGAGCAGTTCTTC
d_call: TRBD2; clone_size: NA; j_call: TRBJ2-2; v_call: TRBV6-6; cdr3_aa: CASTESGGAWAGELFF; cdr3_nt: TGTGCCAGCACGGAGAGCGGGGGGGCATGGGCCGGGGAGCTGTTTTTT
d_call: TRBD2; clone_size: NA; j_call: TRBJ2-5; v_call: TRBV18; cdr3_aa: CASSPLAGETQYF; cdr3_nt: TGTGCCAGCTCACCACTAGCGGGAGAGACCCAGTACTTC
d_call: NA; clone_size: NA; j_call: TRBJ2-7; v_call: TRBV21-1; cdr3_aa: CASSKEGQCYEQYF; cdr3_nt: TGTGCCAGCAGCAAAGAGGGACAGTGCTACGAGCAGTACTTC
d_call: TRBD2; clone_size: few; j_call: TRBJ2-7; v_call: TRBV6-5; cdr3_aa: CASRKALAGTYEQYF; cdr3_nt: TGTGCCAGCAGAAAGGCACTAGCGGGAACCTACGAGCAGTACTTC
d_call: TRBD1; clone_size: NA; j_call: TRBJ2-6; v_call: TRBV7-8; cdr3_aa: CASSQQGVLSGANVLTF; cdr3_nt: TGTGCCAGCAGCCAACAGGGGGTCCTCTCTGGGGCCAACGTCCTGACTTTC
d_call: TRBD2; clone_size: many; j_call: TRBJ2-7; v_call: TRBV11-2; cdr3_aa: CASSRQGLGVYEQYF; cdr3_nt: TGTGCCAGCAGCCGCCAGGGACTAGGGGTATACGAGCAGTACTTC
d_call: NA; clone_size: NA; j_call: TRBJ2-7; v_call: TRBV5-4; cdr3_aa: CASSFRGNSYEQYF; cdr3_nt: TGTGCCAGCAGCTTTCGGGGAAACTCCTACGAGCAGTACTTC
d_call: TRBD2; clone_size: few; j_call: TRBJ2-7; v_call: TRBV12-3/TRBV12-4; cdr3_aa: CASSSRTSGSSYEQYF; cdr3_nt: TGTGCCAGCAGTTCCCGCACTAGCGGCAGTTCCTACGAGCAGTACTTC
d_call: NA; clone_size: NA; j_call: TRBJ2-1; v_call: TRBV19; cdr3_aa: CASSIAGVSYNEQFF; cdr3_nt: TGTGCCAGTAGTATAGCGGGAGTGTCTTACAATGAGCAGTTCTTC
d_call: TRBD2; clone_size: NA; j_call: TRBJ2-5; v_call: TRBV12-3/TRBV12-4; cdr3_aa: CASSHTSDQETQYF; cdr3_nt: TGTGCCAGCAGTCATACTAGCGACCAAGAGACCCAGTACTTC
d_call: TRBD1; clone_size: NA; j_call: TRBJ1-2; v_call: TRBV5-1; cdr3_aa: CASTSWGQSYGYTF; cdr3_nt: TGCGCCAGCACCTCCTGGGGACAGAGCTATGGCTACACCTTC